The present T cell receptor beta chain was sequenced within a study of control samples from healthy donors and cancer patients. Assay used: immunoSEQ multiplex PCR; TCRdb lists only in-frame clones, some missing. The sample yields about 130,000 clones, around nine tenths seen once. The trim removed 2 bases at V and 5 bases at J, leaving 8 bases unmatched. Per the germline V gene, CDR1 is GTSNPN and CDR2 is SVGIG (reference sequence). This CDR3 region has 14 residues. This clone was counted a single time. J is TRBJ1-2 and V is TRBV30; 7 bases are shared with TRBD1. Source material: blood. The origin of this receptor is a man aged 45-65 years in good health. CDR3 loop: CAWSLIGTVYGYTF. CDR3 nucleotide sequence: TGTGCCTGGAGTTTAATAGGGACAGTTTATGGCTACACCTTC. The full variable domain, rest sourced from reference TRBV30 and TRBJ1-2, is SQTIHQWPATLVQPVGSPLSLECTVEGTSNPNLYWYRQAAGRGLQLLFYSVGIGQISSEVPQNLSASRPQDRQFILSSKKLLLSDSGFYLCAWSLIGTVYGYTFGSGTRLTVV.